Listed below are T cell receptor beta chains from one sample, sequenced in a study of shared clonotypes between healthy human individuals. Profiling relied on immunoSEQ multiplex PCR, and the TCRdb table lists in-frame clones only, not all of them. The sample lists roughly 1,000,000 clones, 75% to 85% occurring once. The specimen was memory CD4+ T cells from PBMCs. The receptors were sampled from a man younger than 30 in good health. Some clones in this sample may be carry-over from other donors' samples. The CDR3 runs from the conserved cysteine through the conserved F or W. The D gene is left open where the match is weak. Rows give clone size only sometimes, using once, few, many, or a class for an expanded clone.

>-|TRBV30|TRBJ2-1|-
CAWSVLRGDRVEQFF
TGTGCCTGGAGTGTACTGCGCGGGGACCGTGTTGAGCAGTTCTTC
>-|TRBV19|TRBJ2-2|-
CASSIPAGSGELFF
TGTGCCAGTAGTATTCCGGCTGGGTCCGGGGAGCTGTTTTTT
>-|TRBV28|TRBJ1-2|-
CASRNRVGYGYTF
TGTGCCAGCCGAAACAGGGTTGGCTATGGCTACACCTTC
>-|TRBV5-6|TRBJ2-3|TRBD2
CASSLGYLAGGSTDTQYF
TGTGCCAGCAGCTTGGGGTACCTAGCGGGAGGGAGCACAGATACGCAGTATTTT
>few|TRBV14|TRBJ2-7|-
CASSQGIPPSEQYF
TGTGCCAGCAGCCAGGGGATCCCCCCCTCCGAGCAGTACTTC
>-|TRBV15|TRBJ2-7|TRBD2
CATSLGFGLAGEGEQYF
TGTGCCACCAGCCTCGGCTTCGGACTAGCGGGAGAAGGTGAGCAGTACTTC
>-|TRBV9|TRBJ1-3|-
CASSVMLGGNTIYF
TGTGCCAGCAGCGTAATGCTCGGTGGAAACACCATATATTTT
>-|TRBV19|TRBJ2-1|-
CASSIIAIGSSYNEQFF
TGTGCCAGTAGTATAATCGCGATCGGGAGCTCCTACAATGAGCAGTTCTTC
>-|TRBV18|TRBJ2-5|-
CASSPTEETQYF
TGTGCCAGCTCACCCACAGAAGAGACCCAGTACTTC
>-|TRBV10-3|TRBJ1-4|-
CAISREGNEKLFF
TGTGCCATCTCCCGAGAGGGTAATGAAAAACTGTTTTTT
>-|TRBV6-6|TRBJ1-3|-
CASNGAGNTIYF
TGTGCCAGCAACGGGGCTGGAAACACCATATATTTT
>-|TRBV19|TRBJ1-1|-
CASSSPGASAEAFF
TGTGCCAGTAGTAGCCCGGGGGCATCCGCTGAAGCTTTCTTT
>few|TRBV2|TRBJ2-6|-
CASSEITGANVLTF
TGTGCCAGCAGTGAAATAACCGGGGCCAACGTCCTGACTTTC
>-|TRBV4-3|TRBJ1-4|TRBD1
CASSQGGQGPNEKLFF
TGCGCCAGCAGCCAAGGGGGACAGGGACCGAATGAAAAACTGTTTTTT
>-|TRBV28|TRBJ2-3|-
CASREQGSTDTQYF
TGTGCCAGCAGGGAACAGGGTAGCACAGATACGCAGTATTTT
>-|TRBV6-6|TRBJ2-1|-
CASSLLGARTYNEQFF
TGTGCCAGCAGCCTTCTGGGGGCGAGGACCTACAATGAGCAGTTCTTC
>-|TRBV15|TRBJ2-3|TRBD1
CATSREGGQSWDTQYF
TGTGCCACCAGCAGAGAAGGGGGCCAATCCTGGGATACGCAGTATTTT
>-|TRBV2|TRBJ2-6|-
CASSEAWAPSGANVLTF
TGTGCCAGCAGTGAAGCGTGGGCCCCCTCTGGGGCCAACGTCCTGACTTTC
>-|TRBV5-1|TRBJ2-7|-
CASSGGGREREQYF
TGCGCCAGCAGCGGGGGGGGCCGGGAACGGGAGCAGTACTTC
>-|TRBV5-1|TRBJ1-4|-
CASSSLGVKEKLFF
TGCGCCAGCAGCTCACTGGGCGTCAAAGAAAAACTGTTTTTT
>-|TRBV28|TRBJ2-7|TRBD2
CASRWTSGRAVYEQYF
TGTGCCAGCAGGTGGACTAGCGGGAGGGCCGTCTACGAGCAGTACTTC
>-|TRBV18|TRBJ2-5|-
CASSATGLQETQYF
TGTGCCAGCTCAGCAACAGGGCTCCAAGAGACCCAGTACTTC
>few|TRBV15|TRBJ1-4|-
CATSRGGSTNEKLFF
TGTGCCACCAGCAGAGGGGGTTCAACTAATGAAAAACTGTTTTTT
>-|TRBV5-1|TRBJ2-3|-
CASSSGSSTDTQYF
TGCGCCAGCAGCTCCGGGAGTAGCACAGATACGCAGTATTTT
>-|TRBV19|TRBJ2-3|-
CASSSYTDTQYF
TGTGCCAGTAGCAGCTACACAGATACGCAGTATTTT
>-|TRBV28|TRBJ2-5|-
CASSLITGLRETQYF
TGTGCCAGCAGTTTAATTACAGGGTTGAGGGAGACCCAGTACTTC
>-|TRBV4-1|TRBJ1-1|-
CASSPMMELTEAFF
TGCGCCAGCAGTCCCATGATGGAGCTGACTGAAGCTTTCTTT
>-|TRBV10-3|TRBJ2-2|TRBD2
CAITAGLAARTGELFF
TGTGCCATCACCGCCGGACTAGCGGCCAGAACCGGGGAGCTGTTTTTT